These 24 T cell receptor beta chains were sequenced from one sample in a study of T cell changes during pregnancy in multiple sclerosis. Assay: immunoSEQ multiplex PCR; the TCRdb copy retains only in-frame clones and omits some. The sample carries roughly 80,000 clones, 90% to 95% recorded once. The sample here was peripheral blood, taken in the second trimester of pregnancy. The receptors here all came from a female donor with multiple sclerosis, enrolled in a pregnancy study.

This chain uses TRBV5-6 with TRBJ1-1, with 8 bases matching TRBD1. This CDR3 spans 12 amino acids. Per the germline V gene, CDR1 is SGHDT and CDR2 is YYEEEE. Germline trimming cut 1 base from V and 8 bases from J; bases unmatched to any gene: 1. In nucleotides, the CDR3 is TGTGCCAGCAGCTTGCGGGACAGGGAAGCTTTCTTT. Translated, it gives CASSLRDREAFF.

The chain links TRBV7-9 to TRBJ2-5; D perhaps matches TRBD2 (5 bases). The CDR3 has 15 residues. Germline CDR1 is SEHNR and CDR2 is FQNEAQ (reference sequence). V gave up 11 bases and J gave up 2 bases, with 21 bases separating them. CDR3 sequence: CAPDLGNGEQETQYF. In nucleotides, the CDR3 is TGTGCCCCAGATCTAGGTAACGGGGAGCAAGAGACCCAGTACTTC.

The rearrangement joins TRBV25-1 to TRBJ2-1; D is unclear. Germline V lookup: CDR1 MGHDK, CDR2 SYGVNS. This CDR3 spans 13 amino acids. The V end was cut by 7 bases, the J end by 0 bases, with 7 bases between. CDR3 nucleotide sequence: TGTGCCAGCACTGTCTACTCCTACAATGAGCAGTTCTTC. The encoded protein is CASTVYSYNEQFF. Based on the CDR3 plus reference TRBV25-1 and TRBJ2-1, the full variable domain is EADIYQTPRYLVIGTGKKITLECSQTMGHDKMYWYQQDPGMELHLIHYSYGVNSTEKGDLSSESTVSRIRTEHFPLTLESARPSHTSQYLCASTVYSYNEQFFGPGTRLTVL.

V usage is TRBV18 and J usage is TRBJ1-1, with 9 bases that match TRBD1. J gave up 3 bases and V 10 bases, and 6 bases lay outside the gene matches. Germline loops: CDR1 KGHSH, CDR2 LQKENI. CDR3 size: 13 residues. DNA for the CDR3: TGTGCCACCGGACAGGGGAGGGACACTGAAGCTTTCTTT. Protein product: CATGQGRDTEAFF.

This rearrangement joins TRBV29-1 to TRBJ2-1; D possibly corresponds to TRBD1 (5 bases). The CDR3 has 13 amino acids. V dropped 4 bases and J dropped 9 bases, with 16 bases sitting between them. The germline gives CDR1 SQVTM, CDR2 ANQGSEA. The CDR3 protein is CSVVRQGSSEQFF. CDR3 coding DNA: TGCAGCGTTGTCCGGCAGGGATCAAGTGAGCAGTTCTTC.

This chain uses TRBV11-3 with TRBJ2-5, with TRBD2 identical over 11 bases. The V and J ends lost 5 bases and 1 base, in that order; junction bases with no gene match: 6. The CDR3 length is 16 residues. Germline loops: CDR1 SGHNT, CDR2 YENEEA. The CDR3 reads CASSRTSGGPQETQYF. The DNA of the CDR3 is TGTGCCAGCAGCCGAACTAGCGGGGGACCCCAAGAGACCCAGTACTTC.

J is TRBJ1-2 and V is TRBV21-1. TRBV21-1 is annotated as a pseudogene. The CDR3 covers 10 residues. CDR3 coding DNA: TGTGCCATGCAAAGGGAGGGCTACACCTTC. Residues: CAMQREGYTF.

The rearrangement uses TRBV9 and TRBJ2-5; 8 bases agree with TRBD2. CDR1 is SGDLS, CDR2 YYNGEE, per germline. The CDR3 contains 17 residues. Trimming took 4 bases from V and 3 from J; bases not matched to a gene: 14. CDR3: CASSPFGGAGVKETQYF. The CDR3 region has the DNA TGTGCCAGCAGCCCCTTCGGAGGAGCGGGGGTTAAAGAGACCCAGTACTTC.

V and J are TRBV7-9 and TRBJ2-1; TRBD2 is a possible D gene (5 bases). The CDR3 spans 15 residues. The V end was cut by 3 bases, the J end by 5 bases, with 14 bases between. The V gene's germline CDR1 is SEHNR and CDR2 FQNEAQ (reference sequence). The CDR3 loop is CASSFLDLPNNEQFF. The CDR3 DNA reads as TGTGCCAGCAGCTTCTTGGACTTACCTAACAATGAGCAGTTCTTC.

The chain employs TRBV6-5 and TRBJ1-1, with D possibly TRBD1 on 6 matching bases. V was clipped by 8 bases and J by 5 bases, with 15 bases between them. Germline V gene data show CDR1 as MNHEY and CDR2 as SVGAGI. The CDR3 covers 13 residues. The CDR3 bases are TGTGCCAGCGAGGCCAGGGGAGGGACTGAAGCTTTCTTT. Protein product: CASEARGGTEAFF.

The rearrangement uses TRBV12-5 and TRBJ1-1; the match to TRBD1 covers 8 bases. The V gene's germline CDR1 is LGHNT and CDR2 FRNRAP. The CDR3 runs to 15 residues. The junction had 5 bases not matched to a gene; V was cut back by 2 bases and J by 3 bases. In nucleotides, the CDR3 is TGTGCTAGTGGTTTGTCAACAGGGGGGGACACTGAAGCTTTCTTT. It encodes CASGLSTGGDTEAFF.

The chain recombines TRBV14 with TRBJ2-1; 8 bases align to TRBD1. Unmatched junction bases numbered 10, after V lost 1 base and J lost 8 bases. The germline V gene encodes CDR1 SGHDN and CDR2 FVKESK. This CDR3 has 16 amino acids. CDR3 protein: CASSQGTDRAFDEQFF. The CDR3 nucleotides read TGTGCCAGCAGCCAAGGTACGGACAGGGCATTCGATGAGCAGTTCTTC.

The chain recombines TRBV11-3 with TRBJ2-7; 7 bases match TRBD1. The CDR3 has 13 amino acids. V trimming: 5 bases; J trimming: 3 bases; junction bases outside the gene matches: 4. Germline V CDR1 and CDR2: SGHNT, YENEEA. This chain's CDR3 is CASSRGQLYEQYF. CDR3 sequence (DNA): TGTGCCAGCAGCCGGGGACAGCTCTACGAGCAGTACTTC.

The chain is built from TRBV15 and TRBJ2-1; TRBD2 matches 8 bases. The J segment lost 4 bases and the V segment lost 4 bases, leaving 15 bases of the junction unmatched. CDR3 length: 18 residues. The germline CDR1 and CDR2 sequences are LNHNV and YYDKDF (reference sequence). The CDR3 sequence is CATSTPGGGLSLYNEQFF. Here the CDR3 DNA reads TGTGCCACCAGCACCCCCGGGGGGGGCTTATCCCTTTACAATGAGCAGTTCTTC.

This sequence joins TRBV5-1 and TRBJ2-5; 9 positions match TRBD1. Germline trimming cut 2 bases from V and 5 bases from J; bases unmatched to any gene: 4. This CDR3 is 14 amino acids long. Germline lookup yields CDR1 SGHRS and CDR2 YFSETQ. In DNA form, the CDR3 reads TGCGCCAGCAGCTTAGACAGGGGGGGTGAGACCCAGTACTTC. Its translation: CASSLDRGGETQYF.

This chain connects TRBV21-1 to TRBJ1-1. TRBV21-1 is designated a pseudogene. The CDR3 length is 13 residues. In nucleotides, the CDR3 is TGTGCCAGCCGGGGTAGAAGGCCCGCTGAAGCTTTCTTT. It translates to CASRGRRPAEAFF.

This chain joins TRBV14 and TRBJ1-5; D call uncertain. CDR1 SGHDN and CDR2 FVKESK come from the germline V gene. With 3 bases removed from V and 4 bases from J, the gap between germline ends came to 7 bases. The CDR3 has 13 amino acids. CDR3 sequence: CASSQSTNQPQHF. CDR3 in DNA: TGTGCCAGCAGCCAGAGTACTAATCAGCCCCAGCATTTT.

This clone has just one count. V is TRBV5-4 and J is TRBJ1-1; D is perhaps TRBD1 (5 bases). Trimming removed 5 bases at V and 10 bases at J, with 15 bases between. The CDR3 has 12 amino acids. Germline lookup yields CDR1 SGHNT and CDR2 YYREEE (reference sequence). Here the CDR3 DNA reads TGTGCCAGCAGTCCGGGGGACGAGAGAGCTTTCTTT. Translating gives CASSPGDERAFF.

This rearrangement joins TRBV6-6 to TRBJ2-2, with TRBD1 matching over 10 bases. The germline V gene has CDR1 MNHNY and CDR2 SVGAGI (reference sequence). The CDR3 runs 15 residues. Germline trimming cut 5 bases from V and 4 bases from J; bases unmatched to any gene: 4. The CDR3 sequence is CASSTGTGATGELFF. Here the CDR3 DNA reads TGTGCCAGCAGTACCGGGACAGGGGCCACCGGGGAGCTGTTTTTT.

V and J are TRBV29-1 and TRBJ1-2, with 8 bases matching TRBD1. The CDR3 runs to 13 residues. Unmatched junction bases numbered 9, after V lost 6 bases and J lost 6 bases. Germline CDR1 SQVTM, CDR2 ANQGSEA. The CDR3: CSVEDRDLNGYTF. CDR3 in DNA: TGCAGCGTCGAGGACAGGGATCTCAATGGCTACACCTTC.

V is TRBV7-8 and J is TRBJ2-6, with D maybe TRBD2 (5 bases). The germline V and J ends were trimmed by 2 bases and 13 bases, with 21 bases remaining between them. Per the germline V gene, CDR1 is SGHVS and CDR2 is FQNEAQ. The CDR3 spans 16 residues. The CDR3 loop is CASSLFVGMGVKVLTF. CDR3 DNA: TGTGCCAGCAGCTTATTCGTGGGGATGGGAGTTAAGGTCCTGACTTTC.

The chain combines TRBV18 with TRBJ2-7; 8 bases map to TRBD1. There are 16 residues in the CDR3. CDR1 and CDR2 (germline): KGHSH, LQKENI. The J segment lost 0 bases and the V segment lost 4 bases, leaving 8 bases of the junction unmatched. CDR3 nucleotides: TGTGCCAGCTCACGCGACCCTCAGGGGGCCTCCTACGAGCAGTACTTC. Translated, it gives CASSRDPQGASYEQYF.

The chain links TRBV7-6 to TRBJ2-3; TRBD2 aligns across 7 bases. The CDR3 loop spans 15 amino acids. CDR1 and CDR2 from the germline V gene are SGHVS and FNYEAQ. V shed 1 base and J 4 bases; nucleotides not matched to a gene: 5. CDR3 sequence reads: CASSLVGGYSDTQYF. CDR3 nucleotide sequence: TGTGCCAGCAGCTTAGTCGGGGGGTACTCAGATACGCAGTATTTT.

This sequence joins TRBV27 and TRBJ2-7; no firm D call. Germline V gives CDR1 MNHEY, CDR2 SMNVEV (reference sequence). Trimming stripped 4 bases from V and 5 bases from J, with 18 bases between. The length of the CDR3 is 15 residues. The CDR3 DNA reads TGTGCCAGCAGTTCCTCTTCGGTGGGCTACGACGAGCAGTACTTC. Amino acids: CASSSSSVGYDEQYF.